This T cell receptor (beta chain) emerged from a study of cytomegalovirus exposure and HLA in healthy donors. CDR3 size: 13 residues. CDR1 and CDR2 from the germline V gene are SGHNT and YYREEE (reference sequence). V was clipped by 4 bases and J by 5 bases, with 11 bases between them. Study-wide results and limits: Reported performance of the classifier showed diagnosis of cytomegalovirus status with high specificity and sensitivity. Later, an analysis found that TCR clusters from the first cohort tended to co-occur in the roughly 120 validation repertoires.

These donors were members of the approximately 110-subject validation cohort, a group separate from the roughly 670-subject first cohort. The protocol was immunoSEQ multiplex PCR, while the TCRdb copy is restricted to in-frame clones and leaves out a portion. Of some 170,000 clones detected, around 82% appear once; the ten largest clones hold around 9.6%. Only a few counts were recorded for this clone. Its antigen remains unidentified. Source material: PBMCs. The rearrangement joins TRBV5-4 to TRBJ2-3; D is perhaps TRBD2 (5 bases). This TCR derives from a man aged 25-40 years in good health and CMV-seropositive. CDR3 nucleotide sequence: TGTGCCAGCAGCGTGAACCGGGGAGATACGCAGTATTTT. This translates into CASSVNRGDTQYF. The whole variable domain, remainder taken from reference TRBV5-4 and TRBJ2-3, is ETGVTQSPTHLIKTRGQQVTLRCSSQSGHNTVSWYQQALGQGPQFIFQYYREEENGRGNFPPRFSGLQFPNYSSELNVNALELDDSALYLCASSVNRGDTQYFGPGTRLTVL.